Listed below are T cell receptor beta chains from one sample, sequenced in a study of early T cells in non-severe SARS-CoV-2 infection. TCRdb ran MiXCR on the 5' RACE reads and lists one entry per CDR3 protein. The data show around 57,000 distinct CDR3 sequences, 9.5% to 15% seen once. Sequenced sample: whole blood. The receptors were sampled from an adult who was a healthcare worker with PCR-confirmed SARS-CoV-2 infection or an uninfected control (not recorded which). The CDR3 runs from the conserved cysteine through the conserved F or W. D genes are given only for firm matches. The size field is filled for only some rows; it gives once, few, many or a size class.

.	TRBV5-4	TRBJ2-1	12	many	CASSPLGHEQFF	TGTGCCAGCAGCCCCCTGGGGCATGAGCAGTTCTTC
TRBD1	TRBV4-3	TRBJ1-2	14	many	CASGPGQGLNGYTF	TGCGCCAGCGGGCCGGGACAGGGATTGAATGGCTACACCTTC
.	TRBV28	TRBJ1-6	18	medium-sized	CASSSPWAESSYNSPLHF	TGTGCCAGCAGTTCCCCTTGGGCCGAGAGCTCCTATAATTCACCCCTCCACTTT
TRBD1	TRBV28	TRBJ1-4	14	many	CASSQTGGNEKLFF	TGTGCCAGCAGTCAGACAGGGGGGAATGAAAAACTGTTTTTT
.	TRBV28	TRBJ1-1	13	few	CASRFRGHTEAFF	TGTGCCAGCAGGTTCAGGGGCCACACTGAAGCTTTCTTT
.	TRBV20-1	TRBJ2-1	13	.	CSADQGRHNEQFF	TGCAGTGCTGATCAGGGACGGCACAATGAGCAGTTCTTC
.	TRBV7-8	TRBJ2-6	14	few	CATLQRSGANVLTF	TGTGCCACCCTCCAGCGCTCTGGGGCCAACGTCCTGACTTTC
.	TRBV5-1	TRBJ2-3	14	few	CASSFGDSTDTQYF	TGCGCCAGCAGCTTTGGGGATAGCACAGATACGCAGTATTTT
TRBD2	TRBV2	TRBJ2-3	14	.	CASSVSGRSDTQYF	TGTGCCAGCAGTGTTAGCGGGAGATCAGATACGCAGTATTTT
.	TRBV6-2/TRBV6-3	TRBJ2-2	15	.	CASSERPRENGELFF	TGTGCCAGCAGCGAACGCCCCAGGGAGAACGGGGAGCTGTTTTTT
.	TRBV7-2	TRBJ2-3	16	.	CASSLISSVSTDTQYF	TGTGCCAGCAGCTTAATTTCGTCGGTTAGCACAGATACGCAGTATTTT
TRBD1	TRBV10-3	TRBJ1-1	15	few	CAISESEGANTEAFF	TGTGCCATCAGTGAGTCAGAGGGGGCGAACACTGAAGCTTTCTTT
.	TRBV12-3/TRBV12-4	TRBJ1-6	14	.	CASSQGKNNSPLHF	TGTGCCAGCAGCCAAGGGAAAAATAATTCACCCCTCCACTTT
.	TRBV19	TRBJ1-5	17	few	CASSILQGATSNQPQHF	TGTGCCAGTAGTATTCTACAGGGAGCCACCAGCAATCAGCCCCAGCATTTT
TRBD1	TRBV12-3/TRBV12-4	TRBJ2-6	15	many	CASTRQGFGANVLTF	TGTGCCAGCACGAGACAGGGTTTTGGGGCCAACGTCCTGACTTTC
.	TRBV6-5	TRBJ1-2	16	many	CASSYTLSGQNYGYTF	TGTGCCAGCAGTTACACACTATCAGGACAGAACTATGGCTACACCTTC
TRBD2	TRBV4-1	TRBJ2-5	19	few	CASSQTSGVAGGPSETQYF	TGCGCCAGCAGCCAAACGAGCGGGGTAGCGGGAGGGCCCTCGGAGACCCAGTACTTC
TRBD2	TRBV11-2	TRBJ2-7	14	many	CASSLVSGNNEQYF	TGTGCCAGCAGCTTAGTGAGCGGGAACAACGAGCAGTACTTC
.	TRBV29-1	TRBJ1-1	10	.	CSVVYTEAFF	TGCAGCGTAGTCTACACTGAAGCTTTCTTT
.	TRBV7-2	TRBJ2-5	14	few	CASSPTGTAETQYF	TGTGCCAGCAGCCCCACCGGTACGGCAGAGACCCAGTACTTC
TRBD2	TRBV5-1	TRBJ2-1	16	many	CASSLSLAGGYNEQFF	TGCGCCAGCAGCTTGTCACTAGCGGGGGGTTACAATGAGCAGTTCTTC
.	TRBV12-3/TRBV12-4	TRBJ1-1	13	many	CASSRVARTEAFF	TGTGCCAGCAGCAGAGTCGCAAGGACTGAAGCTTTCTTT
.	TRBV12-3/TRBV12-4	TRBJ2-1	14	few	CASSPRVADNEQFF	TGTGCCAGCAGTCCCCGGGTAGCGGACAATGAGCAGTTCTTC
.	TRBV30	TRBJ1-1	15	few	CAWSVLGGRGTEAFF	TGTGCCTGGAGTGTACTGGGGGGGCGAGGAACTGAAGCTTTCTTT